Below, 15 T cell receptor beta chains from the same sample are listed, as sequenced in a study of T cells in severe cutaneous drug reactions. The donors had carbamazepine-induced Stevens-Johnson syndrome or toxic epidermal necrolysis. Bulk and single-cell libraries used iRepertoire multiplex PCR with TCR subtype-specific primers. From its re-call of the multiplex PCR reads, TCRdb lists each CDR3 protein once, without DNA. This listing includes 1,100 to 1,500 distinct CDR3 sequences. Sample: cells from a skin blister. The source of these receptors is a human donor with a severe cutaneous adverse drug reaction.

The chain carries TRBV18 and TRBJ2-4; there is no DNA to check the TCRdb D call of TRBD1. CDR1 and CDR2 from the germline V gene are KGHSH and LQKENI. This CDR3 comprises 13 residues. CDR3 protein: CASSPGLGNIQYF.

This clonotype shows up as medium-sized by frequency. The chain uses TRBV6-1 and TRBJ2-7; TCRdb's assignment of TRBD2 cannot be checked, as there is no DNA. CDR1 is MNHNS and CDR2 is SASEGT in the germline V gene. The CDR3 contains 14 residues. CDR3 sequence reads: CASSTSGGAYEQYF.

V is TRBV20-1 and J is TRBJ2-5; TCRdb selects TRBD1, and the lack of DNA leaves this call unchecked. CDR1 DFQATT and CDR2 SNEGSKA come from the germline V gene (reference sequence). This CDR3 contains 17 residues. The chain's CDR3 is CSARDLASAGAQETQYF.

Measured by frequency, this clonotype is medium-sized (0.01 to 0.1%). The CDR3 reads CASSPEVQLAKNIQYF. The chain combines TRBV7-2 with TRBJ2-4. Germline assignment: CDR1 SGHTA and CDR2 FQGNSA. The CDR3 runs to 16 residues.

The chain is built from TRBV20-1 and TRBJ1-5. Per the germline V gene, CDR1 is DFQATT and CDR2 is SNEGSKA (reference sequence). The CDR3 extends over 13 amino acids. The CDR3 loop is CSASRTRNQPQHF.

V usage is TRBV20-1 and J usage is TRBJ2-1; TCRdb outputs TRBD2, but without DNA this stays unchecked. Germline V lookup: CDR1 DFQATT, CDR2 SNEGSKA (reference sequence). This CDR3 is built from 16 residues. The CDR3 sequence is CSAKSQGGGHIDEQFF.

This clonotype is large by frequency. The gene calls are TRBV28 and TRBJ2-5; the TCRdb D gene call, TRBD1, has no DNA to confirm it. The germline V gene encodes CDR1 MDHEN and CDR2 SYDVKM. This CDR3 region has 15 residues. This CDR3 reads CASSPPGTRLETQYF.

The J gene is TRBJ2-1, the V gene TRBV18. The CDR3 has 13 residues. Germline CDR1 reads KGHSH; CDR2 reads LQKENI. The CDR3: CASSPDSYNEQFF.

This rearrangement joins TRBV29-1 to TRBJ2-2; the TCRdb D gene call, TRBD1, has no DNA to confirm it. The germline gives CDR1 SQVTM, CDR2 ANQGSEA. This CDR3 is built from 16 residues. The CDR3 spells CSYKAGGALNTGELFF.

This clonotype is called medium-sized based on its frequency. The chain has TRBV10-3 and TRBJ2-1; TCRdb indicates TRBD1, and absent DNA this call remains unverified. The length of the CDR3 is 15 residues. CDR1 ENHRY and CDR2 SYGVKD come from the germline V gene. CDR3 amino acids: CAITGGGGSYNEQFF.

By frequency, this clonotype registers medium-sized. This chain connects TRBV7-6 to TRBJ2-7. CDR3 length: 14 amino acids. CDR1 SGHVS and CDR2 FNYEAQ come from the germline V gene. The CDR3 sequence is CASSLAGFNYEQYF.

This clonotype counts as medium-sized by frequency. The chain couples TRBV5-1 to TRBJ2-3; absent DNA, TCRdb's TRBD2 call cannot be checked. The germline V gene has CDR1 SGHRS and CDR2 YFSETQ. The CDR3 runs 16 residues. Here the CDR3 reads CASSPGTSGRIDTQYF.

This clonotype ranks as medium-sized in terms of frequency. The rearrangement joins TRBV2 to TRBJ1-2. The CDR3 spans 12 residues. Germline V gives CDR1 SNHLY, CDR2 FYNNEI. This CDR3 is CASDTRNYGYTF.

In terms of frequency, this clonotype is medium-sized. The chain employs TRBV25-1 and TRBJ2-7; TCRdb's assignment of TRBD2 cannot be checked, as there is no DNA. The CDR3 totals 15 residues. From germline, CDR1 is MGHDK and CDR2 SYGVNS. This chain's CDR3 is CASSKASGRVYEQYF.

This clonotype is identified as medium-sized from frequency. The CDR3 region is CAWSRKTGGEAFF. The chain recombines TRBV30 with TRBJ1-1. The CDR3 consists of 13 residues. Germline V gene data show CDR1 as GTSNPN and CDR2 as SVGIG (reference sequence).